The text below deals with one TCR beta chain. Its antigen remains undetermined. Base-call qualities are not available, and no considerably larger clone is one nucleotide away. Each collaborating institution followed its own protocols to collect whole blood in K2EDTA tubes. For TCRbeta analysis, collaborators shipped samples in one of three forms: frozen whole blood, isolated PBMCs, or DNA extracted from either of those sample types. The data were taken from a study of blood T cell repertoires in COVID-19 (dated by TCRdb to 2019 to 2021). Background on the whole study: Samples covering the acute and convalescent phases of COVID-19 were provided by collaborators in the United States, Italy and Spain. The prospective study material was composed of cDNA or gDNA derived from T cells, B-cell-depleted T cells, or PBMCs. The dataset comprised deeply sampled blood TCRbeta repertoires from subjects exposed to, actively infected with, or recovered from COVID-19. The repertoires were released in a freely available public database intended as a resource for research on the immune response to SARS-CoV-2. Samples came from the ongoing ImmuneRACE study (first 160 participants) plus 1,254 subjects from 6 global collaborators. Sample metadata almost always included a de-identified subject ID, COVID-19 status, age in years and sex. Where available, HLA class I and class II types were taken from metadata supplied by the sample provider and were not determined by assay-based typing. Broad study findings and their caveats: How much clinical and demographic metadata was included differed by source and by participant, and the metadata was provided uncurated.

The CDR3 runs 15 residues from the cysteine to the phenylalanine. Of the read, only the CDR3 DNA is kept; its 45 bases are in frame from base 1. Sequences KGHSY (CDR1) and FQNENV (CDR2) are obtained from the germline V gene. The V and J ends are trimmed by 0 bases and 4 bases, leaving 10 bases between them. TCRbeta CDR3 regions were amplified from genomic DNA by means of the immunoSEQ Assay, a bias-controlled multiplex PCR. The study's own analysis went as follows. The number of nucleated cells in each sample was estimated from the amplification of reference gene primers within the assay. To quantify the absolute abundance of each unique TCRbeta CDR3 rearrangement, sequence reads were collapsed and filtered. For each sample, productive Simpson clonality was calculated as the square root of Simpson's diversity index across productive rearrangements. TCRdb re-hosts the immuneACCESS table, in-frame sequences only. Its copies lack some clones; in the studies checked, an unresolved V gene accounts for under half of them, and the cause for the rest is not known. The V and J calls and clone size were taken over from that table, and D and trimming were inferred from the DNA. The sample data list about 190,000 clones, and less than 90% of these were observed just once. The top ten clones comprise about 20% of the sample.

The TCR sequence derives from a human donor in a cohort sampled during active COVID-19. Sample: peripheral blood. The rearrangement combines TRBV16 with TRBJ1-5, and perhaps TRBD1 as D gene, on 5 matching bases. The nucleotide sequence is given as TGTGCCAGCAGCCAATCGGGGCAGGGAAATCAGCCCCAGCATTTT. Its coded protein is CASSQSGQGNQPQHF.